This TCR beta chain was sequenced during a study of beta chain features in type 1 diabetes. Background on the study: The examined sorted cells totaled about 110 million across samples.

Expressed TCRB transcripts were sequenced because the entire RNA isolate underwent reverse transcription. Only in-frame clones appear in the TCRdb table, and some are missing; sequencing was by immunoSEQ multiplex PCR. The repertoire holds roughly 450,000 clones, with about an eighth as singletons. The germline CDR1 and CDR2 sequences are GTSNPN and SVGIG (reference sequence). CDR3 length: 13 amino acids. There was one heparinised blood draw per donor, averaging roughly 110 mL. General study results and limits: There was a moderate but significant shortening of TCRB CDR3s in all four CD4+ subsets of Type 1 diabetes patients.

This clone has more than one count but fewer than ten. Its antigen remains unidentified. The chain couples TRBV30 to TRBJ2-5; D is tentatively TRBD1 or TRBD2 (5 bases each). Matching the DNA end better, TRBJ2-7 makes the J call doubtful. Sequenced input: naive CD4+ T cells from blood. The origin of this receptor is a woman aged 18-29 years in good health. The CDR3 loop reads CACPGTKGREQYF. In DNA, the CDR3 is TGTGCCTGCCCCGGGACCAAGGGGCGCGAGCAGTACTTC.